The present TCR beta chain was sequenced within a study of blood T cell repertoires in COVID-19. About the research overall: Sources were T cells, B-cell-depleted T cells, or PBMCs; the material itself was cDNA or gDNA.

V dropped 5 bases and J dropped 3 bases, with 11 bases sitting between them. CDR1 and CDR2 from the germline V gene are SGHNT and YENEEA. This CDR3 comprises 13 residues. In the original workflow: Estimation of nucleated cell counts was performed using reference gene primer amplification. Measured with immunoSEQ multiplex PCR; TCRdb has only the in-frame clones, and not every one. V, J and clone size derive from that table, while D and trimming were established from the DNA sequence. Altogether some 100,000 clones are present, 80% to 90% being singletons, with the ten largest covering less than 3.5%. Cohorts were assigned according to the clinical history that participants reported.

The genes are TRBV11-3 and TRBJ2-7; a possible D gene is TRBD2 (6 bases). This sequence was found in a woman in her forties or fifties who had recovered from COVID-19. Sample: PBMCs or T cells enriched from blood (not recorded which). The CDR3 nucleotides read TGTGCCAGCAGCCGAACCGGGAGCTACGAGCAGTACTTC. Protein product: CASSRTGSYEQYF.